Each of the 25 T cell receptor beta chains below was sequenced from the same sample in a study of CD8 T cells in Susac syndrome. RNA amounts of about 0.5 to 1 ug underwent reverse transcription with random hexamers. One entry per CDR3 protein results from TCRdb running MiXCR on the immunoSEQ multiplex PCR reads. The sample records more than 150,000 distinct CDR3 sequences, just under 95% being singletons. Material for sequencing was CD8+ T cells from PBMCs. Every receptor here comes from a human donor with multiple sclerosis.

In DNA, the CDR3 is TGCAGTGCCCCCACAGGGGACCTTAACTATGGCTACACCTTC. Translation gives CSAPTGDLNYGYTF. This rearrangement joins TRBV20-1 to TRBJ1-2; TRBD1 agrees at 7 bases. In germline, CDR1 is DFQATT, CDR2 SNEGSKA (reference sequence). V lost 6 bases, J lost 1 base, and 8 bases stayed unmatched. The CDR3 extends over 14 amino acids.

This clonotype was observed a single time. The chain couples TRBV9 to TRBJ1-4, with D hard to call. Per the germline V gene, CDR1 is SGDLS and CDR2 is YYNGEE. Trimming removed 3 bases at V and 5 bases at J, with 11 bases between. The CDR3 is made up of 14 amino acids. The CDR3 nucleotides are TGTGCCAGCAGCGCGGGCGGTAGGAATGAAAAACTGTTTTTT. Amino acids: CASSAGGRNEKLFF.

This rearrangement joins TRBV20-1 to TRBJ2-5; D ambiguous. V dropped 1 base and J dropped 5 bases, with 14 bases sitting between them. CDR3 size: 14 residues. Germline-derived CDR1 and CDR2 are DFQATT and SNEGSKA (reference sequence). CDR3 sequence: CSARGGQEIETQYF. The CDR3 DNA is TGCAGTGCTAGAGGAGGCCAGGAAATCGAGACCCAGTACTTC.

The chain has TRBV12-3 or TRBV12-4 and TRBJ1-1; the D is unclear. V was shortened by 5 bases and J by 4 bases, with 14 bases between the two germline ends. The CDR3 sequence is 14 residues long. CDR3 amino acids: CASSTEAPSTEAFF. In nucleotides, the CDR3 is TGTGCCAGCAGTACCGAGGCCCCGAGCACTGAAGCTTTCTTT.

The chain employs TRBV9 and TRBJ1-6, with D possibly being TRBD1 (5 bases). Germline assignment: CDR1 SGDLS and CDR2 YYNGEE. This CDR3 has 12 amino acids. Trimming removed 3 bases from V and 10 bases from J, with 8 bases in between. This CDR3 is CASSAPGSPLHF. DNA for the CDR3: TGTGCCAGCAGCGCCCCAGGGTCACCCCTCCACTTT.

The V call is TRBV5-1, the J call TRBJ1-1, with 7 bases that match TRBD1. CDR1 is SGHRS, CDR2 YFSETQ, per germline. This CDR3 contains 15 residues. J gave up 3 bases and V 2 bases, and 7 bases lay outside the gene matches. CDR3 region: CASSFSGGLDTEAFF. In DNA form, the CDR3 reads TGCGCCAGCAGCTTTTCAGGGGGGCTTGACACTGAAGCTTTCTTT.

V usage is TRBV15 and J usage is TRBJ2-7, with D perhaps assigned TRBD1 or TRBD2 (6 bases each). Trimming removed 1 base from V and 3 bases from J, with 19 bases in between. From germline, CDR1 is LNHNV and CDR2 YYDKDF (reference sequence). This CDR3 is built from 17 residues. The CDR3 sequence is CATSRASGAGKGYEQYF. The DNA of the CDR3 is TGTGCCACCAGCAGAGCCTCGGGGGCAGGGAAGGGCTACGAGCAGTACTTC.

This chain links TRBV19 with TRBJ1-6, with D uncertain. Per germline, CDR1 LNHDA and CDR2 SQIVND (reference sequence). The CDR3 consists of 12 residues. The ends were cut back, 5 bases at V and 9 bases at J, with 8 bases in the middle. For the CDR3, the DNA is TGTGCCAGTAGTCCGACCAGTTCACCCCTCCACTTT. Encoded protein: CASSPTSSPLHF.

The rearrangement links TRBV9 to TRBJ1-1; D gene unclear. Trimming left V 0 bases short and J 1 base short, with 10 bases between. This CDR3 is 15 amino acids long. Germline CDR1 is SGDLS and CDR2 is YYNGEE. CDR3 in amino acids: CASSVAGVENTEAFF. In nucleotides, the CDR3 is TGTGCCAGCAGCGTAGCGGGCGTCGAGAACACTGAAGCTTTCTTT.

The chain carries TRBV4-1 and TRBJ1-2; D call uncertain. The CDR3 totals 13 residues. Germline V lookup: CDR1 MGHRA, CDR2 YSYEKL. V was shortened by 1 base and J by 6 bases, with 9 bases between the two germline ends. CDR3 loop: CASSQAGSDGYTF. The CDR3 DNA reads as TGCGCCAGCAGCCAAGCGGGGTCCGATGGCTACACCTTC.

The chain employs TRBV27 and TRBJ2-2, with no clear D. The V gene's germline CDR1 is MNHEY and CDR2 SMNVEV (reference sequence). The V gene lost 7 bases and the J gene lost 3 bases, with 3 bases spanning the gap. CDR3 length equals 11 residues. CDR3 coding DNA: TGTGCCAGCAAAGACACCGGGGAGCTGTTTTTT. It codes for CASKDTGELFF.

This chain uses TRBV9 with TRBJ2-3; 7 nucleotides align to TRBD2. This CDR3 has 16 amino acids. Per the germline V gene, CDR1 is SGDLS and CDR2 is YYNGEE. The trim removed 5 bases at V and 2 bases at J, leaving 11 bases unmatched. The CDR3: CASSPESGGPTDTQYF. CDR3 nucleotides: TGTGCCAGCAGTCCCGAGTCGGGGGGACCCACAGATACGCAGTATTTT.

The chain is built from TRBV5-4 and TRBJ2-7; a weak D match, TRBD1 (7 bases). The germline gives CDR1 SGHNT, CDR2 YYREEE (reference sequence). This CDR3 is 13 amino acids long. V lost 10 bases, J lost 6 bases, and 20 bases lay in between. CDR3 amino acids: CASGTRGELEQYF. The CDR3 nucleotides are TGTGCCTCAGGGACCAGGGGGGAACTCGAGCAGTACTTC.

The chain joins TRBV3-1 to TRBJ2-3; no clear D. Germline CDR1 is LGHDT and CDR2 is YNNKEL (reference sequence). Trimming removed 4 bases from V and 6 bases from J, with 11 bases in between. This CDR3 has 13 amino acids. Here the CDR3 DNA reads TGTGCCAGCAGCCCGACCGCCTCGGATACGCAGTATTTT. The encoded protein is CASSPTASDTQYF.

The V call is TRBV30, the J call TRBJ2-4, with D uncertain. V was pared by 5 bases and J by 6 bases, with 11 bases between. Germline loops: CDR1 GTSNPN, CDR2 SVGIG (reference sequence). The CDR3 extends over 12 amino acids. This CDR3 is CAWVGKGNIQYF. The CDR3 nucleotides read TGTGCCTGGGTGGGAAAGGGAAACATTCAGTACTTC.

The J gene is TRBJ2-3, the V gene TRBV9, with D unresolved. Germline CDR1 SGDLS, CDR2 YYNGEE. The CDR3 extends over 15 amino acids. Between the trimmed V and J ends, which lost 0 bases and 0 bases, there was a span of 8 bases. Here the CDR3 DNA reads TGTGCCAGCAGCGTAGGAGGCTCGAGCACAGATACGCAGTATTTT. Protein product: CASSVGGSSTDTQYF. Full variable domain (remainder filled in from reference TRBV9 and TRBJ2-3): DSGVTQTPKHLITATGQRVTLRCSPRSGDLSVYWYQQSLDQGLQFLIQYYNGEERAKGNILERFSAQQFPDLHSELNLSSLELGDSALYFCASSVGGSSTDTQYFGPGTRLTVL.

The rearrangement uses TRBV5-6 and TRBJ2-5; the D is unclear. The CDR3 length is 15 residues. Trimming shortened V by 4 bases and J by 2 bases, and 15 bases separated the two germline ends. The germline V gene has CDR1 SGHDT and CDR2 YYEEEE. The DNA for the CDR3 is TGTGCCAGCAGCCGCACGCCTAGGAGTCAAGAGACCCAGTACTTC. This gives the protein CASSRTPRSQETQYF.

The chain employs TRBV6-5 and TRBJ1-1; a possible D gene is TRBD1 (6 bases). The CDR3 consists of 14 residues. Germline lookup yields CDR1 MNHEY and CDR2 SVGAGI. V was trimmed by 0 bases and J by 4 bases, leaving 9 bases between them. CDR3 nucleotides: TGTGCCAGCAGTTACTCACAGGGAAGCACTGAAGCTTTCTTT. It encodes CASSYSQGSTEAFF.

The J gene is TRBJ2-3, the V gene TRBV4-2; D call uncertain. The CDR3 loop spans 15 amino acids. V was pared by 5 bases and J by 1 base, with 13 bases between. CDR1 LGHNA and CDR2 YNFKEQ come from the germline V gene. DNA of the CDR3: TGTGCCAGCAGCGACGAACCTAGGGGCACAGATACGCAGTATTTT. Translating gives CASSDEPRGTDTQYF.

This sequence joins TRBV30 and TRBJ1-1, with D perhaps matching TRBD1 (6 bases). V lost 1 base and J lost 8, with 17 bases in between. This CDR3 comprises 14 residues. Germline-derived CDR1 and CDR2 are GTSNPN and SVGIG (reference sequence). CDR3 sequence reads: CAWSGWKTGLEAFF. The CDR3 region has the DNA TGTGCCTGGAGTGGCTGGAAGACAGGCTTGGAAGCTTTCTTT.

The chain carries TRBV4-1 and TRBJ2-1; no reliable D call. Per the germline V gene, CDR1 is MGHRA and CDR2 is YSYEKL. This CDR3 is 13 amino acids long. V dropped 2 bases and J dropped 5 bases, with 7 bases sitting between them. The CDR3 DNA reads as TGCGCCAGCAGCCAAACCATAAACAATGAGCAGTTCTTC. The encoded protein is CASSQTINNEQFF.

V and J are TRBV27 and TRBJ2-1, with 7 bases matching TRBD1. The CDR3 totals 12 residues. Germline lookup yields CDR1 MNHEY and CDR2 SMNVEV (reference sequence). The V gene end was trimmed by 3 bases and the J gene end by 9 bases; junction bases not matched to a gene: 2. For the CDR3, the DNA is TGTGCCAGCAGTTTCCGGGACAGTGAGCAGTTCTTC. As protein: CASSFRDSEQFF.

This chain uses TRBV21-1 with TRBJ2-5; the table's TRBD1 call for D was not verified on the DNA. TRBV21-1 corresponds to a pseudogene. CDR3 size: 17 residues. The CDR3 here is CASSKYVEGAGGETQYF. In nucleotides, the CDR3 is TGTGCCAGCAGCAAATATGTAGAAGGGGCAGGAGGAGAGACCCAGTACTTC.

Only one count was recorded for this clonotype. The chain's CDR3 is CASSSVDRTGGGNEKLFF. The CDR3 DNA reads TGTGCCAGCAGCTCCGTTGACCGGACAGGGGGCGGTAATGAAAAACTGTTTTTT. The chain uses TRBV13 and TRBJ1-4; 11 bases align to TRBD1. Losses at the gene ends were 4 bases for V and 4 bases for J; bases not matched to a gene: 11. Germline CDR1 PRHDT, CDR2 FYEKMQ (reference sequence). The CDR3 totals 18 residues.

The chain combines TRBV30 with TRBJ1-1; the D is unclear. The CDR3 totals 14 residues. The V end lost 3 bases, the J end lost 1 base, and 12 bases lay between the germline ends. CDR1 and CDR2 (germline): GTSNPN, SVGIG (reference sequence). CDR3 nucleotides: TGTGCCTGGAGCCCAGGCCGGGGGAACACTGAAGCTTTCTTT. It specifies CAWSPGRGNTEAFF. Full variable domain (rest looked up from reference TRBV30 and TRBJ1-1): SQTIHQWPATLVQPVGSPLSLECTVEGTSNPNLYWYRQAAGRGLQLLFYSVGIGQISSEVPQNLSASRPQDRQFILSSKKLLLSDSGFYLCAWSPGRGNTEAFFGQGTRLTVV.